This is a list of T cell receptor beta chains from one sample in a study of blood T cell repertoires in COVID-19. TCRdb's table, derived via immunoSEQ multiplex PCR, lists solely in-frame clones and lacks some. The data show about 150,000 clones, with roughly 80% seen just once and just over 0.55% held by the top ten. Sequencing used peripheral blood. The origin of the receptors is a man between 60 and 70 years old with acute or convalescent COVID-19. Each CDR3 is given with its conserved first and last residue. A D gene is named only where the DNA matches it firmly. Clone size is shown for a subset of rows, as once, few, many or a class of expanded clone.

clone size	V gene	D gene	J gene	CDR3 protein	CDR3 DNA
few	TRBV3-1/TRBV3-2	TRBD2	TRBJ2-7	CASSQRGGLETYEQYF	TGTGCCAGCAGCCAACGGGGGGGGCTTGAGACCTACGAGCAGTACTTC
few	TRBV6-5	NA	TRBJ1-1	CASSYQQGNTEAFF	TGTGCCAGCAGTTACCAACAGGGGAACACTGAAGCTTTCTTT
NA	TRBV7-9	NA	TRBJ1-3	CASSPKNRGSSGNTIYF	TGTGCCAGCAGCCCAAAGAATCGGGGAAGCTCTGGAAACACCATATATTTT
NA	TRBV7-2	TRBD2	TRBJ2-5	CASSLRGGYQETQYF	TGTGCCAGCAGCTTGCGGGGGGGGTACCAAGAGACCCAGTACTTC
NA	TRBV19	NA	TRBJ1-5	CASSMSGQGRNQPQHF	TGTGCCAGTAGTATGAGCGGGCAGGGTCGCAATCAGCCCCAGCATTTT
NA	TRBV24-1	TRBD1	TRBJ1-2	CATSDATGGAGYTF	TGTGCCACCAGTGACGCGACAGGGGGCGCGGGCTACACCTTC
NA	TRBV7-9	TRBD2	TRBJ2-2	CASTPGGGWTGELFF	TGTGCCAGCACCCCCGGGGGGGGATGGACCGGGGAGCTGTTTTTT
NA	TRBV19	TRBD2	TRBJ2-5	CASSELADQETQYF	TGTGCCAGTAGTGAACTAGCGGACCAAGAGACCCAGTACTTC
NA	TRBV7-2	TRBD2	TRBJ2-3	CASSRGGTDTQYF	TGTGCCAGCAGCCGGGGGGGCACAGATACGCAGTATTTT
NA	TRBV5-3	TRBD1	TRBJ1-3	CARSPRTGRGNTIYF	TGTGCCAGAAGCCCAAGGACAGGGAGGGGAAACACCATATATTTT
NA	TRBV2	TRBD1	TRBJ1-2	CASSLTWDRENYGYTF	TGTGCCAGCAGCCTAACCTGGGACAGGGAGAACTATGGCTACACCTTC
once	TRBV4-1	NA	TRBJ2-1	CASSPLTRIDEQFF	TGCGCCAGCAGCCCTCTGACTAGAATCGATGAGCAGTTCTTC
NA	TRBV19	NA	TRBJ1-4	CASSSTGLLGEKLFF	TGTGCCAGTAGTTCCACAGGGCTCCTAGGAGAAAAACTGTTTTTT
NA	TRBV15	TRBD2	TRBJ2-7	CATSYSGSGYEQYF	TGTGCCACCAGCTATAGCGGGAGCGGCTACGAGCAGTACTTC
NA	TRBV5-1	TRBD2	TRBJ2-7	CASSSAGGHYEQYF	TGCGCCAGCAGCTCAGCGGGAGGGCACTACGAGCAGTACTTC
few	TRBV24-1	TRBD1	TRBJ1-4	CATSDQGAQADEKLFF	TGTGCCACCAGTGATCAGGGGGCTCAAGCGGATGAAAAACTGTTTTTT
NA	TRBV7-9	NA	TRBJ2-1	CASSPTASLGEQFF	TGTGCCAGCAGCCCGACAGCGAGCCTGGGAGAGCAGTTCTTC
NA	TRBV6-4	TRBD1	TRBJ2-6	CASSDSQGAKGANVLTF	TGTGCCAGCAGTGACTCCCAGGGGGCGAAAGGGGCCAACGTCCTGACTTTC
NA	TRBV6-4	TRBD2	TRBJ2-3	CASSRTSGGATADTQYF	TGTGCCAGCAGTCGGACTAGCGGGGGGGCCACCGCAGATACGCAGTATTTT
NA	TRBV12-3/TRBV12-4	NA	TRBJ1-1	CASSFAVTEAFF	TGTGCCAGCAGTTTCGCAGTGACTGAAGCTTTCTTT
NA	TRBV5-5	NA	TRBJ1-4	CASSLAAGRVEKLFF	TGTGCCAGCAGCTTGGCAGCAGGGAGGGTCGAAAAACTGTTTTTT
few	TRBV7-2	TRBD1	TRBJ2-1	CASSSRQGNEQFF	TGTGCCAGCAGCTCCAGACAGGGCAATGAGCAGTTCTTC
NA	TRBV5-1	NA	TRBJ1-3	CASADRLSGNTIYF	TGCGCCAGCGCAGACAGGCTCTCTGGAAACACCATATATTTT
NA	TRBV18	NA	TRBJ1-1	CASSPGLTLNTEAFF	TGTGCCAGCTCACCCGGACTCACCCTGAACACTGAAGCTTTCTTT
NA	TRBV4-1	TRBD1	TRBJ1-2	CASSQDGQGDGYTF	TGCGCCAGCAGCCAAGATGGGCAGGGGGATGGCTACACCTTC
NA	TRBV7-9	NA	TRBJ1-2	CASSLTAGFDGDGYTF	TGTGCCAGCAGCTTAACCGCTGGGTTCGACGGAGACGGCTACACCTTC
NA	TRBV19	NA	TRBJ2-2	CASSTLTGRGTGELFF	TGTGCCAGCAGCACCCTGACAGGGCGGGGAACCGGGGAGCTGTTTTTT
NA	TRBV24-1	NA	TRBJ2-7	CATSDPGGGDEQYF	TGTGCCACCAGTGACCCCGGGGGAGGCGACGAGCAGTACTTC
NA	TRBV18	NA	TRBJ2-7	CASSPLGTYEQYF	TGTGCCAGCTCACCCCTCGGGACCTACGAGCAGTACTTC
NA	TRBV27	NA	TRBJ2-7	CASSPNGGPRNEQYF	TGTGCCAGCAGCCCTAATGGCGGGCCTAGGAACGAGCAGTACTTC
NA	TRBV6-6	TRBD1	TRBJ1-2	CASRPTGQNYGYTF	TGTGCCAGCAGACCGACAGGGCAAAACTATGGCTACACCTTC
NA	TRBV5-1	NA	TRBJ1-2	CASSLDGDNYGYTF	TGCGCCAGCAGCTTGGACGGAGATAACTATGGCTACACCTTC
NA	TRBV19	TRBD1	TRBJ1-1	CASSTDRVGTEAFF	TGTGCCAGTAGTACTGACAGGGTGGGCACTGAAGCTTTCTTT
few	TRBV6-5	NA	TRBJ2-2	CASRIAQGNTGELFF	TGTGCCAGCAGAATAGCTCAAGGGAACACCGGGGAGCTGTTTTTT
NA	TRBV7-2	NA	TRBJ2-4	CASSFAGTIAKNIQYF	TGTGCCAGCAGCTTTGCGGGGACGATAGCCAAAAACATTCAGTACTTC
NA	TRBV28	TRBD1	TRBJ2-2	CASSGRDRGRDTGELFF	TGTGCCAGCAGTGGCCGGGACAGGGGGCGCGACACCGGGGAGCTGTTTTTT
once	TRBV3-1/TRBV3-2	TRBD2	TRBJ2-2	CASSHRGGDGELFF	TGTGCCAGCAGCCATCGGGGGGGCGACGGGGAGCTGTTTTTT
NA	TRBV12-3/TRBV12-4	TRBD1	TRBJ1-2	CASSPGQGRWITF	TGTGCCAGCAGCCCGGGACAGGGCAGGTGGATAACCTTC
NA	TRBV10-3	TRBD2	TRBJ2-1	CAISESRLAGALRSYNEQFF	TGTGCCATCAGTGAGTCTAGACTAGCGGGGGCTCTTCGCTCCTACAATGAGCAGTTCTTC
NA	TRBV2	NA	TRBJ1-2	CASRRQEGKGYTF	TGTGCCAGCAGGCGTCAGGAGGGCAAAGGCTACACCTTC
NA	TRBV2	NA	TRBJ2-1	CASTGAPHNEQFF	TGTGCCAGCACAGGGGCTCCCCACAATGAGCAGTTCTTC
once	TRBV20-1	NA	TRBJ1-2	CSAHRSYGYTF	TGCAGTGCCCACAGGAGCTATGGCTACACCTTC
NA	TRBV4-2	TRBD2	TRBJ2-3	CASSQEVGSGRTDTQYF	TGTGCCAGCAGCCAAGAGGTGGGTAGCGGGAGGACGGATACGCAGTATTTT
NA	TRBV9	NA	TRBJ1-1	CASSVTWDGASEAFF	TGTGCCAGCAGCGTGACCTGGGATGGGGCCTCCGAAGCTTTCTTT
NA	TRBV7-2	NA	TRBJ1-4	CASSLAPAGSEKLFF	TGTGCCAGCAGCTTAGCACCCGCTGGGAGTGAAAAACTGTTTTTT
NA	TRBV4-1	TRBD2	TRBJ2-3	CASSQGAGGTSTDTQYF	TGCGCCAGCAGCCAGGGTGCGGGAGGGACTAGCACAGATACGCAGTATTTT
NA	TRBV6-4	NA	TRBJ2-2	CASPGSNPTGELFF	TGTGCCTCCCCGGGGAGTAACCCCACCGGGGAGCTGTTTTTT